This T cell receptor (beta chain) was sequenced during a study of OX40 agonist ivuxolimab in advanced cancers. About the study: The patients received ivuxolimab by intravenous route every 2 weeks at 0.01 to 10 mg/kg. General study findings and limits: A proportion of nonresponders additionally exhibited low normalized T-cell clonal expansion.

As for this clone: Antigen specificity is unknown.

V was shortened by 3 bases and J by 2 bases, with 13 bases between the two germline ends. The CDR3 loop spans 15 amino acids. In germline, CDR1 is SGHTA, CDR2 FQGNSA. Libraries were prepared by immunoSEQ multiplex PCR; TCRdb keeps only in-frame clonotypes and omits some of them. The data show over 100,000 clones, with 80% to 95% seen just once and 0.15% to 0.19% held by the top ten. The source material was CD4+ or CD8+ T cells sorted from blood, sampled in a trial of the OX40 agonist ivuxolimab. V is TRBV7-2 and J is TRBJ1-2, with a possible D match to TRBD1 (6 bases). This clonotype was sampled from an adult with an advanced solid tumor such as melanoma, head and neck, liver or kidney cancer. This CDR3 is CASSFDRTLNYGYTF. As DNA, the CDR3 is TGTGCCAGCAGCTTCGACAGGACCCTAAACTATGGCTACACCTTC.